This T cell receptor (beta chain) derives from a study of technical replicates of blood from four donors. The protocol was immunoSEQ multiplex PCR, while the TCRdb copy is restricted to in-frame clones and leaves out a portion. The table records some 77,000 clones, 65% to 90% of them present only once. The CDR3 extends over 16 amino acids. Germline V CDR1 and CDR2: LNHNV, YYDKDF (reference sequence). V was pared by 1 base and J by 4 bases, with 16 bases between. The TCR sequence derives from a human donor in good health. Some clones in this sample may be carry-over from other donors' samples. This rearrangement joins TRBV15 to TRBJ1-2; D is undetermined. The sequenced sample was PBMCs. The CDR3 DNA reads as TGTGCCACCAGCAGAGGACTGAAGTCGGACTCCTATGGCTACACCTTC. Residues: CATSRGLKSDSYGYTF.